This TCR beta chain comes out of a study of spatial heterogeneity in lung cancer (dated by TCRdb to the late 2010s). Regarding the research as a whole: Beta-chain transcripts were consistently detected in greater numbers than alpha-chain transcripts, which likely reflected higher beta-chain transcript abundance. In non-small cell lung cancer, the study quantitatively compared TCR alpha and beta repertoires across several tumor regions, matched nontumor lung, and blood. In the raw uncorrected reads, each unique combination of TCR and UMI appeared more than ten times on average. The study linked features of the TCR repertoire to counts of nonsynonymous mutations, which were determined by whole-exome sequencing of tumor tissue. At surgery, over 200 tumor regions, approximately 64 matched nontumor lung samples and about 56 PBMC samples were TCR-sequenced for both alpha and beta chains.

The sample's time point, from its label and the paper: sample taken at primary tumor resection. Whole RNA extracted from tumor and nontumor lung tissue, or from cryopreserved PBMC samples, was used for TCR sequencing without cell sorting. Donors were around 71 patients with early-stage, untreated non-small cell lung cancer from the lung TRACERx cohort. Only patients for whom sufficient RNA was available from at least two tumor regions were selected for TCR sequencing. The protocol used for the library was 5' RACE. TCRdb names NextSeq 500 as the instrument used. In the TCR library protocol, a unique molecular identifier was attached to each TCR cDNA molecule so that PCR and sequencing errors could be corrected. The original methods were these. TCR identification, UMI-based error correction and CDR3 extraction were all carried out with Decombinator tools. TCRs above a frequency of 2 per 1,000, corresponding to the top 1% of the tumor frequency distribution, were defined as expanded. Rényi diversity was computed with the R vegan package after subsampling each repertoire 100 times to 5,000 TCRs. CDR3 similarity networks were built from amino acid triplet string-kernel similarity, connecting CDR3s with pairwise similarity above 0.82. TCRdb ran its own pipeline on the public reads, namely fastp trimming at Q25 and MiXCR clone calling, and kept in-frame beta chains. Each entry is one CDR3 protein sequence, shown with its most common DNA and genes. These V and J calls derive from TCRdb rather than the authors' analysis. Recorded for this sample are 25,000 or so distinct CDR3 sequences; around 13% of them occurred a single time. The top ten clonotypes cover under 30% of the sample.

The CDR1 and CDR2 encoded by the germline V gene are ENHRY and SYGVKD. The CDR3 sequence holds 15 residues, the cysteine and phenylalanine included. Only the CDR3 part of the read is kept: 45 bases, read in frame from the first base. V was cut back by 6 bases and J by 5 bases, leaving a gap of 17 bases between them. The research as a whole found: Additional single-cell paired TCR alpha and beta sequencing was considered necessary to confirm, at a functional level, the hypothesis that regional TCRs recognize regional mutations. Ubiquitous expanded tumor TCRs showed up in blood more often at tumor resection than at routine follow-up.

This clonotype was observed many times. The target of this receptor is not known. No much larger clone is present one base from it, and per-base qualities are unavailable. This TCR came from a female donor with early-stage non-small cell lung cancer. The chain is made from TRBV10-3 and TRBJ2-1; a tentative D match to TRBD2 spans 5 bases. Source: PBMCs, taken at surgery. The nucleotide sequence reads TGTGCCATCAGCAACGGGGTACGCAACAACAATGAGCAGTTCTTC. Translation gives CAISNGVRNNNEQFF.